This T cell receptor beta chain was identified during a study of regulatory and conventional T cells in RAG deficiency (dated by TCRdb to between 2016 and 2019). At the level of the whole study: High-throughput TCR beta sequencing was used to compare the diversity and composition of the Treg, conventional CD4+ and CD8+ T cell repertoires of RAG-deficient patients with those of healthy controls.

The library was generated by the immunoSEQ multiplex PCR assay. Rearranged TCR beta chain products were amplified from the genomic DNA of sorted T-cell subsets and were then sequenced. In the source study's methods: Repertoire diversity of productive TCR beta rearrangements was quantified using Shannon entropy and Simpson indices. Clonal expansion was assessed using the summed frequency of the 100 most abundant productive TCR beta clonotypes among total reads. The TRB repertoires were scored with a self-reactivity index built on which amino acids appear at CDR3beta positions 6 and 7. Two-way ANOVA was used for repertoire analyses, and Student t or Mann-Whitney tests were used for flow cytometric analyses. As stored in TCRdb, this immuneACCESS dataset retains in-frame rearrangements with V and J assigned. A fraction of the clones does not appear; measured against another copy, unresolved V genes explain less than half of the discrepancy, and the remainder lacks a known reason. The V and J calls and clone size are taken from that table; D and trimming were inferred from the DNA. In this sample the table shows roughly 20,000 clones, 87% of which occur a single time. Clones ranked in the top ten supply over 1.3% of the sample.

Remarks on this clone: Which antigen it targets is not known. Per-base qualities were not stored, and no clone one base away is much larger.

Before genomic DNA extraction, regulatory T cells were purified from blood as CD4+CD25-high CD127-low cells. Repertoire analyses used several healthy control donors as the comparison group. Here is what the overall study found, with its caveats: For some subjects, some analyses of T-cell subsets were not performed. Shorter CDR3 lengths were found in all patient T-cell subsets, and >85% Treg-Tconv repertoire overlap at nucleotide and amino acid level was observed in Omenn syndrome patients. Compared with control T-cell subpopulations, RAG-deficient patients had much lower Shannon entropy and higher Simpson indices. Compared with controls, Omenn syndrome and CID/AS patients had roughly 100-fold fewer unique TCR beta sequences in Treg cells, whereas the reduction in the other subsets was around 10-fold. In Omenn syndrome patients, sorted CD25-high CD127-low cells may represent peripherally activated cells rather than bona fide Treg cells.

The CDR3, from cysteine to phenylalanine, totals 12 residues. Only CDR3 DNA is held: 36 bases, read in frame from base 1. The germline V gene encodes CDR1 KGHSH and CDR2 LQKENI. Between the V and J ends, shortened by 6 bases and 0 bases respectively, the junction contains 6 bases. This sample also belongs to another study, concerning regulatory T cells. Per the second study: For the multiplex PCR, 52 forward TRBV primers and 13 reverse TRBJ primers were used, and amplification bias was corrected with both assay-based and computational methods. Restricted unique TRB V-J pairs and skewed V and J gene usage were observed in patient repertoires, most markedly in regulatory T cells. The study compared T-cell receptor beta repertoires of sorted regulatory, conventional CD4+ and CD8+ T cells in CD3G-deficient patients with those in healthy controls. Peripheral blood mononuclear cells were isolated by Ficoll density separation. Within the immunoSEQ assay, multiplex PCR amplified rearranged TRB loci from genomic DNA. TRB amplicons were sequenced on an Illumina HiSeq platform. Custom algorithms error-filtered the raw sequences and aligned them to reference gene sequences, after which the immunoSEQ online tools were used for analysis. Frequencies of productive and nonproductive TRB rearrangements were evaluated among both unique and total sequences. For group comparisons, t tests, Mann-Whitney tests or two-way ANOVA were performed in Prism software.

The receptor's source is a human donor in good health. The sequenced sample consisted of Tregs sorted from blood. This receptor chain uses TRBV18 and TRBJ2-7, with the D gene not confidently named. The CDR3: CASSVSSYEQYF. The nucleotide sequence reads as follows: TGTGCCAGCTCCGTCAGCTCCTACGAGCAGTACTTC.